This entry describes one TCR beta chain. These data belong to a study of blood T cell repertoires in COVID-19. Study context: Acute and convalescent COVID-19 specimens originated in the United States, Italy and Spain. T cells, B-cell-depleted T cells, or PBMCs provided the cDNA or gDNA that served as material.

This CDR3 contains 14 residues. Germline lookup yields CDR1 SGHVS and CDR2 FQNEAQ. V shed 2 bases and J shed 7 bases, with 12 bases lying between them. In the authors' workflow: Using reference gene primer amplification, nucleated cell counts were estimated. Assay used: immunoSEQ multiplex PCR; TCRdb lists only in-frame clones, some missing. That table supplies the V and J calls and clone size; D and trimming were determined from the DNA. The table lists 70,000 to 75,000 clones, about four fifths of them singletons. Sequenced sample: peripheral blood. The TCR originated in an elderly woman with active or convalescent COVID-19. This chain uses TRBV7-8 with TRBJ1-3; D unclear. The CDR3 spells CASSLYDGGNTIYF. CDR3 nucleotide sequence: TGTGCCAGCAGCTTATACGACGGCGGGAACACCATATATTTT.